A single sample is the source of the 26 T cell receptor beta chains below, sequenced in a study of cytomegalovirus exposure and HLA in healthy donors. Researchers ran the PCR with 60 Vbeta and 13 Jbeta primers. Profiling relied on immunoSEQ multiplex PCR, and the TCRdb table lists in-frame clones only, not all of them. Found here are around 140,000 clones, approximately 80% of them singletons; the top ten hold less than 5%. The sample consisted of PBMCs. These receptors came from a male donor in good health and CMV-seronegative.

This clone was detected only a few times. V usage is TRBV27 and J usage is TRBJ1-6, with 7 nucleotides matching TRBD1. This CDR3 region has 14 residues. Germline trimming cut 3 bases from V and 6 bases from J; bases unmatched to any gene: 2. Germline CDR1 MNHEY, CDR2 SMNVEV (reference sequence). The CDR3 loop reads CASSFAGGNSPLHF. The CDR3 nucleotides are TGTGCCAGCAGTTTCGCAGGGGGTAATTCACCCCTCCACTTT.

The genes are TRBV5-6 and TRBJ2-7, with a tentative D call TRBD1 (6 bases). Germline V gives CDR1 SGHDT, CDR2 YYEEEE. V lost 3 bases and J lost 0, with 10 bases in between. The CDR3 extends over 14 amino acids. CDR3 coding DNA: TGTGCCAGCAGCTCGTGGACAGACTCCTACGAGCAGTACTTC. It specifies CASSSWTDSYEQYF.

The CDR3, as DNA: TGTGCCAGCAGTTTGTACAGACCCTCCTACGAGCAGTACTTC. This encodes CASSLYRPSYEQYF. The chain is built from TRBV27 and TRBJ2-7; D unresolved. Per the germline V gene, CDR1 is MNHEY and CDR2 is SMNVEV (reference sequence). The CDR3 length is 14 residues. The V end lost 3 bases, the J end lost 0 bases, and 9 bases lay between the germline ends.

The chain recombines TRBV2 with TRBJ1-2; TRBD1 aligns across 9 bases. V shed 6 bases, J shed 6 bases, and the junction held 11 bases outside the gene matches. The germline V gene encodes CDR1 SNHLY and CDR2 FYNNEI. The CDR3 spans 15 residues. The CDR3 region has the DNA TGTGCCAGCAGAGCCGACCCGACAGGGGGGGATGGCTACACCTTC. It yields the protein CASRADPTGGDGYTF.

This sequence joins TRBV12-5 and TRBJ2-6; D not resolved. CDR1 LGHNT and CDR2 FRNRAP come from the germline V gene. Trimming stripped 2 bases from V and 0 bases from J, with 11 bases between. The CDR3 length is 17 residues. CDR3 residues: CASGLFVDNSGANVLTF. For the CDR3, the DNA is TGTGCTAGTGGTTTGTTCGTTGACAACTCTGGGGCCAACGTCCTGACTTTC.

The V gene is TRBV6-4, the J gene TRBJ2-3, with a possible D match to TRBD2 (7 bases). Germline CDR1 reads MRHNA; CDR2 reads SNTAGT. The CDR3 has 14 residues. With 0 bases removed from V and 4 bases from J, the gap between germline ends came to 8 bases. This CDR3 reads CASSDSGGPDTQYF. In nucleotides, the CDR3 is TGTGCCAGCAGTGACTCGGGGGGGCCAGATACGCAGTATTTT.

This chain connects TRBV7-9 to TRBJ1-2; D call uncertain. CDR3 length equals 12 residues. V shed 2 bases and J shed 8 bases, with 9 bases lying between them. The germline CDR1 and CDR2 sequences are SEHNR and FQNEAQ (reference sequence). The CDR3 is CASSLLSGGYTF. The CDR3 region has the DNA TGTGCCAGCAGCTTACTTTCGGGAGGCTACACCTTC.

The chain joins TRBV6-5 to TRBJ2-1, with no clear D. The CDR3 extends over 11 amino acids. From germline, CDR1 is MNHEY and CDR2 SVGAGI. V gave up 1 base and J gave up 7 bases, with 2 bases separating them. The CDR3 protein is CASSYLNEQFF. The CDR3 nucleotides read TGTGCCAGCAGTTACTTAAATGAGCAGTTCTTC.

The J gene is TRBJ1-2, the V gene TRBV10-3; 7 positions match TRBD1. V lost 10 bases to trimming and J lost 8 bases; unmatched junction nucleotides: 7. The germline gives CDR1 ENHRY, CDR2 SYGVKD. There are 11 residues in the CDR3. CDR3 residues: CATADRDGYTF. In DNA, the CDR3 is TGTGCCACCGCCGACAGGGACGGCTACACCTTC.

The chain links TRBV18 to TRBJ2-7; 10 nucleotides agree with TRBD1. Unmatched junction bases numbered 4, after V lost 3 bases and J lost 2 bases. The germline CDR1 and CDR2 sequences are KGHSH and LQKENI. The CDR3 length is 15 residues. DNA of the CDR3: TGTGCCAGCTCACCTAGGGACAGGGGCCCCTACGAGCAGTACTTC. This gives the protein CASSPRDRGPYEQYF.

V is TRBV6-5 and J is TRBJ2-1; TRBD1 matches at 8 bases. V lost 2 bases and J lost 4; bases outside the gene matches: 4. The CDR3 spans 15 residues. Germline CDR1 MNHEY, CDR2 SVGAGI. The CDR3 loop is CASSYAGQVYNEQFF. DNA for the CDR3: TGTGCCAGCAGTTACGCGGGACAGGTATACAATGAGCAGTTCTTC.

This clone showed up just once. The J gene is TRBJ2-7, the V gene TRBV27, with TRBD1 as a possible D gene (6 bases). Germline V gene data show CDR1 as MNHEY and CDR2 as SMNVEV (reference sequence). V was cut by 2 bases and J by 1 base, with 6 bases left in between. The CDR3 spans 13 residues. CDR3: CASSLDRSYEQYF. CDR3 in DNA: TGTGCCAGCAGTTTAGACAGGTCCTACGAGCAGTACTTC.

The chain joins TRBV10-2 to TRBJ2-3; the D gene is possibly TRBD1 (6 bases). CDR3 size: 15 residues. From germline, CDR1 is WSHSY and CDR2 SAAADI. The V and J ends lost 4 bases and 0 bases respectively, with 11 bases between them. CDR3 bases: TGCGCCAGCAGTGTAGGGGGACAAAGCACAGATACGCAGTATTTT. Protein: CASSVGGQSTDTQYF.

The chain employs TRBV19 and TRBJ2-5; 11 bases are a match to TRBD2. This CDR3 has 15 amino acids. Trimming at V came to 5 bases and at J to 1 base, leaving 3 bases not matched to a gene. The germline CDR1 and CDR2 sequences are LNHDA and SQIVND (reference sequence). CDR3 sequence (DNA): TGTGCCAGTAGTCTACTAGCGGGAGTCCAAGAGACCCAGTACTTC. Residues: CASSLLAGVQETQYF.

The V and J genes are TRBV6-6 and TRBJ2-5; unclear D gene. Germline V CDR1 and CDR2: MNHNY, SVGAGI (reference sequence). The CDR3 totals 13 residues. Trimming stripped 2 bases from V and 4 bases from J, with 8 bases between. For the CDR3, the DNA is TGTGCCAGCAGTTACCCCAGGTTAGAGACCCAGTACTTC. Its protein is CASSYPRLETQYF.

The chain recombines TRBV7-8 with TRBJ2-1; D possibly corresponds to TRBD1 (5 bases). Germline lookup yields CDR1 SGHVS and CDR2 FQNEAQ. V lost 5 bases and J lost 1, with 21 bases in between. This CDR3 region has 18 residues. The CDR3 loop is CASSVGPGGFGSYNEQFF. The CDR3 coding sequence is TGTGCCAGCAGCGTGGGGCCAGGTGGGTTTGGGTCCTACAATGAGCAGTTCTTC.

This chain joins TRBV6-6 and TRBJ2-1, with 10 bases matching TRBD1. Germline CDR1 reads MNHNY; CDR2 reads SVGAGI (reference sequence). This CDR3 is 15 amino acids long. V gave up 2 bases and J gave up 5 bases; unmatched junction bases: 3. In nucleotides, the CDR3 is TGTGCCAGCAGTTACGTGGGACAGGGGCACAATGAGCAGTTCTTC. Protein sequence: CASSYVGQGHNEQFF.

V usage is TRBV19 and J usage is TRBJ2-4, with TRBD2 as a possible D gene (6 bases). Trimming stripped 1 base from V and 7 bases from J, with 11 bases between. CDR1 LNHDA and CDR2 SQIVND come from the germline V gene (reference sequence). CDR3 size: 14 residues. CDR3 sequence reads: CASSIGGEMNIQYF. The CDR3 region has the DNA TGTGCCAGTAGTATAGGGGGGGAGATGAACATTCAGTACTTC. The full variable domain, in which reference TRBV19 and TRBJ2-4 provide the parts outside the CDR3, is DGGITQSPKYLFRKEGQNVTLSCEQNLNHDAMYWYRQDPGQGLRLIYYSQIVNDFQKGDIAEGYSVSREKKESFPLTVTSAQKNPTAFYLCASSIGGEMNIQYFGAGTRLSVL.

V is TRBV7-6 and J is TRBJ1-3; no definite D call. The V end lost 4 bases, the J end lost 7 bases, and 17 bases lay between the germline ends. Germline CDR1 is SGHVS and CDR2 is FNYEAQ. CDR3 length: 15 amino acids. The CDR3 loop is CASSSGTRRSNTIYF. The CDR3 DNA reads TGTGCCAGCAGCTCGGGAACCCGGAGATCGAACACCATATATTTT. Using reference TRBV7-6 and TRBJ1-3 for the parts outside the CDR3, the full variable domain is GAGVSQSPRYKVTKRGQDVALRCDPISGHVSLYWYRQALGQGPEFLTYFNYEAQQDKSGLPNDRFSAERPEGSISTLTIQRTEQRDSAMYRCASSSGTRRSNTIYFGEGSWLTVV.

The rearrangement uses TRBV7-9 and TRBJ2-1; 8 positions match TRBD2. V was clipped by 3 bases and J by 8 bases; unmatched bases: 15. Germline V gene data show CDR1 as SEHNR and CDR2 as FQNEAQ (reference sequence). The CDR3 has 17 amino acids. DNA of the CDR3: TGTGCCAGCAGCTTGAGAGATTGGCGGGGGGCGGGGGATGAGCAGTTCTTC. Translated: CASSLRDWRGAGDEQFF.

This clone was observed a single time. The CDR3 loop reads CASSQVLGAGEETQYF. In DNA, the CDR3 is TGTGCCAGCAGCCAGGTCCTGGGGGCGGGGGAAGAGACCCAGTACTTC. The V call is TRBV4-2, the J call TRBJ2-5; D is possibly TRBD2 (7 bases). Germline lookup yields CDR1 LGHNA and CDR2 YNFKEQ. Trimming cost V 3 bases and J 3 bases, with 17 bases left between them. This CDR3 has 16 residues.

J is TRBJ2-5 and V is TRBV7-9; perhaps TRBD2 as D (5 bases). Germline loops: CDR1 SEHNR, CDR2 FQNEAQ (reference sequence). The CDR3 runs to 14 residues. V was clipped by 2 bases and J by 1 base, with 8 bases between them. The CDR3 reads CASSLSGSQETQYF. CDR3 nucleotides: TGTGCCAGCAGCTTATCGGGGTCCCAAGAGACCCAGTACTTC.

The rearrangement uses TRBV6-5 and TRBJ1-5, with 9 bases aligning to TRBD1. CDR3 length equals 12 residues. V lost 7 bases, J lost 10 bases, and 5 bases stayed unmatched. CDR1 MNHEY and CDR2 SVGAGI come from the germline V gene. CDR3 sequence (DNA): TGTGCCAGCAAGACAGGGGGTGAACCCCAGCATTTT. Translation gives CASKTGGEPQHF.

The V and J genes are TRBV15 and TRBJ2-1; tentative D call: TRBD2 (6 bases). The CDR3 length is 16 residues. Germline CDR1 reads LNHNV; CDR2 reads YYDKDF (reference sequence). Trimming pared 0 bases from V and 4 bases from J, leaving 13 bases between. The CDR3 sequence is CATSRDPGVTYNEQFF. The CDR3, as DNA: TGTGCCACCAGCAGAGATCCGGGGGTGACATACAATGAGCAGTTCTTC. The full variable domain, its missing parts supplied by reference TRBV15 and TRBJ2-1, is DAMVIQNPRYQVTQFGKPVTLSCSQTLNHNVMYWYQQKSSQAPKLLFHYYDKDFNNEADTPDNFQSRRPNTSFCFLDIRSPGLGDTAMYLCATSRDPGVTYNEQFFGPGTRLTVL.

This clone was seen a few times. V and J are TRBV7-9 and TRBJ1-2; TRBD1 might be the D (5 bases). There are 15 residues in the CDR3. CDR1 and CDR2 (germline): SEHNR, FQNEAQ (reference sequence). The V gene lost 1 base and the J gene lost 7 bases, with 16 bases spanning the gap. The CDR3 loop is CASSLGTGDGAGYTF. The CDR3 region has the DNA TGTGCCAGCAGCTTAGGGACCGGAGATGGGGCTGGCTACACCTTC. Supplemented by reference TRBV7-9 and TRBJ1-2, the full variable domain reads DTGVSQNPRHKITKRGQNVTFRCDPISEHNRLYWYRQTLGQGPEFLTYFQNEAQLEKSRLLSDRFSAERPKGSFSTLEIQRTEQGDSAMYLCASSLGTGDGAGYTFGSGTRLTVV.

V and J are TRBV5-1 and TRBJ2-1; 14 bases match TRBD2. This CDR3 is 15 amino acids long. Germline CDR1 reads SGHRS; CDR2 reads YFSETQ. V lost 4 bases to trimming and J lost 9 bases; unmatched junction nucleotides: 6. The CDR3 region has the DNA TGCGCCAGCAGCCAGGGACTAGCGGGAGCGGGTGAGCAGTTCTTC. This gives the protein CASSQGLAGAGEQFF.